The next 10 T cell receptor beta chains were all read from a single sample in a study of cytomegalovirus exposure and HLA in healthy donors. It was with 60 Vbeta and 13 Jbeta primers that the PCR ran. The assay was immunoSEQ multiplex PCR, and TCRdb's table has in-frame clones only and misses some. The table lists 120,000 or so clones, around 75% of them singletons. Material: PBMCs. Every receptor here comes from a young man in good health and CMV-seronegative.

The genes are TRBV7-7 and TRBJ2-1, with a weak D call TRBD1 (5 bases). Germline V CDR1 and CDR2: SSHAT, FNYEAQ (reference sequence). Deletions cut 5 bases from V and 2 bases from J, with 16 bases between. The CDR3 spans 16 residues. The CDR3 region has the DNA TGTGCCAGCAGCCAAAGAGAAGTCAGGGCCTACAATGAGCAGTTCTTC. Translating it yields CASSQREVRAYNEQFF. Filled out from reference TRBV7-7 and TRBJ2-1, the complete variable domain reads GAGVSQSPRYKVTKRGQDVTLRCDPISSHATLYWYQQALGQGPEFLTYFNYEAQPDKSGLPSDRFSAERPEGSISTLTIQRTEQRDSAMYRCASSQREVRAYNEQFFGPGTRLTVL.

V usage is TRBV2 and J usage is TRBJ2-6; TRBD2 is a possible D gene (6 bases). CDR1 SNHLY and CDR2 FYNNEI come from the germline V gene. This CDR3 spans 19 amino acids. V dropped 2 bases and J dropped 2 bases, with 19 bases sitting between them. The CDR3: CASSEYGGAQLTGANVLTF. DNA for the CDR3: TGTGCCAGCAGTGAATACGGGGGAGCCCAATTGACTGGGGCCAACGTCCTGACTTTC.

The chain is built from TRBV19 and TRBJ2-7; 9 positions agree with TRBD1. Germline V CDR1 and CDR2: LNHDA, SQIVND (reference sequence). This CDR3 contains 14 residues. J gave up 3 bases and V 5 bases, and 5 bases lay outside the gene matches. CDR3 region: CASSSGTGLYEQYF. The CDR3 region has the DNA TGTGCCAGTAGTTCCGGGACAGGGCTCTACGAGCAGTACTTC. The full variable domain, completed using reference TRBV19 and TRBJ2-7, is DGGITQSPKYLFRKEGQNVTLSCEQNLNHDAMYWYRQDPGQGLRLIYYSQIVNDFQKGDIAEGYSVSREKKESFPLTVTSAQKNPTAFYLCASSSGTGLYEQYFGPGTRLTVT.

This chain uses TRBV4-2 with TRBJ2-5, with 16 bases fitting TRBD2. Losses at the gene ends were 0 bases for V and 4 bases for J; bases not matched to a gene: 2. Looked up from germline, CDR1 is LGHNA and CDR2 is YNFKEQ. This CDR3 is 17 amino acids long. CDR3 loop: CASSQDGTSGGAETQYF. The CDR3 nucleotides are TGTGCCAGCAGCCAAGATGGGACTAGCGGGGGGGCAGAGACCCAGTACTTC.

The chain combines TRBV19 with TRBJ2-2; D unresolved. V dropped 8 bases and J dropped 0 bases, with 7 bases sitting between them. The germline V gene encodes CDR1 LNHDA and CDR2 SQIVND (reference sequence). The CDR3 loop spans 13 amino acids. The CDR3 DNA reads as TGTGCCAGTGAGGTCGCGAACACCGGGGAGCTGTTTTTT. It translates to CASEVANTGELFF.

The chain carries TRBV7-9 and TRBJ2-7; tentatively, D is TRBD1 (5 bases). CDR1 is SEHNR, CDR2 FQNEAQ, per germline (reference sequence). The CDR3 sequence is 14 residues long. V lost 1 base, J lost 6 bases, and 13 bases lay in between. CDR3 amino acids: CASSLGQGTAEQYF. The CDR3 DNA follows: TGTGCCAGCAGCTTAGGGCAGGGTACGGCCGAGCAGTACTTC.

This clone was seen a handful of times. The chain joins TRBV9 to TRBJ2-3; possible D gene TRBD2, 6 bases. There are 15 residues in the CDR3. Trimming shortened V by 3 bases and J by 0 bases, and 11 bases separated the two germline ends. CDR1 is SGDLS and CDR2 is YYNGEE in the germline V gene. The CDR3 nucleotides are TGTGCCAGCAGCGGGCCAGGAGGGAGCACAGATACGCAGTATTTT. Translated: CASSGPGGSTDTQYF.

The chain links TRBV28 to TRBJ1-1, with a possible D match to TRBD1 (5 bases). Trimming stripped 6 bases from V and 6 bases from J, with 20 bases between. The germline V gene encodes CDR1 MDHEN and CDR2 SYDVKM. This CDR3 has 15 residues. The DNA for the CDR3 is TGTGCCAGCAGAATTCCTGGGGGTGAGCGGGCTGAAGCTTTCTTT. This codes for CASRIPGGERAEAFF.

This clone was detected a few times. This chain connects TRBV11-2 to TRBJ2-7, with 10 bases matching TRBD1. Germline assignment: CDR1 SGHAT and CDR2 FQNNGV. The CDR3 totals 14 residues. The J segment lost 6 bases and the V segment lost 5 bases, leaving 7 bases of the junction unmatched. The CDR3 is CASSPGTGVGEQYF. The CDR3 DNA reads as TGTGCCAGCAGCCCTGGGACAGGGGTTGGCGAGCAGTACTTC. Combining the CDR3 with reference TRBV11-2 and TRBJ2-7 gives the whole variable domain EAGVAQSPRYKIIEKRQSVAFWCNPISGHATLYWYQQILGQGPKLLIQFQNNGVVDDSQLPKDRFSAERLKGVDSTLKIQPAKLEDSAVYLCASSPGTGVGEQYFGPGTRLTVT.

This chain connects TRBV30 to TRBJ1-2; tentative D call: TRBD1 (5 bases). The CDR3 runs 14 residues. Germline CDR1 is GTSNPN and CDR2 is SVGIG (reference sequence). V lost 5 bases and J 1 base, leaving 14 bases between the germline ends. The CDR3 sequence is CAWEVGQGNYGYTF. CDR3 DNA sequence: TGTGCCTGGGAGGTGGGGCAGGGTAACTATGGCTACACCTTC.